A selection of T cell receptor beta chains follows, all from one sample in a study of vaccination effects on CD4 cells after COVID-19. The antigens of these receptors remain unknown. Some clones are missing from TCRdb's copy, which holds only in-frame ones; the method was immunoSEQ multiplex PCR. Of 35,000 to 45,000 clones listed, around 73% are singletons. The sequencing here drew on CD4+ T cells from PBMCs cultured with HCoV-NL63 spike peptides, taken before COVID-19 vaccination. The receptors here all came from a human donor who had a prior SARS-CoV-2 infection. Each CDR3 is given with its conserved first and last residue. The D gene is left open where the match is weak. Rows may omit the clone size; those that give it use once, few, many or a size class.

V: TRBV15
length: 16
size: NA
J: TRBJ2-7
D: TRBD2
DNA: TGTGCCACCAGCAGGGGGACTAGCGGGCGGTCGGAGGAGCAGTACTTC
CDR3: CATSRGTSGRSEEQYF

V: TRBV4-1
length: 15
size: few
J: TRBJ1-6
D: TRBD1
DNA: TGCGCCAGCAGCCAAATCGGGACAGGGGGTTCACCCCTCCACTTT
CDR3: CASSQIGTGGSPLHF

V: TRBV7-6
length: 17
size: NA
J: TRBJ2-4
D: TRBD1
DNA: TGTGCCAGCAGCGCCGAACACAGGGGGCAGGCCAAAAACATTCAGTACTTC
CDR3: CASSAEHRGQAKNIQYF

V: TRBV2
length: 12
size: NA
J: TRBJ1-1
D: NA
DNA: TGTGCCAGCAACTACGGAAACCTTGAAGCTTTCTTT
CDR3: CASNYGNLEAFF

V: TRBV3-1/TRBV3-2
length: 13
size: NA
J: TRBJ2-7
D: TRBD1
DNA: TGTGCCAGCAGCCAAGGACAGGGCGGCGAGCAGTACTTC
CDR3: CASSQGQGGEQYF

V: TRBV3-1/TRBV3-2
length: 15
size: NA
J: TRBJ2-1
D: TRBD2
DNA: TGTGCCAGCAGCCTGACTGCGGGGGGGTACAATGAGCAGTTCTTC
CDR3: CASSLTAGGYNEQFF

V: TRBV28
length: 17
size: NA
J: TRBJ1-2
D: TRBD1
DNA: TGTGCCAGCAGCCCACGATCAGGGACAGGGGGCATCTATGGCTACACCTTC
CDR3: CASSPRSGTGGIYGYTF

V: TRBV5-4
length: 16
size: NA
J: TRBJ2-6
D: NA
DNA: TGTGCCAGCAGCTTGGCCATCGGGTCTGGGGCCAACGTCCTGACTTTC
CDR3: CASSLAIGSGANVLTF

V: TRBV27
length: 13
size: NA
J: TRBJ1-3
D: NA
DNA: TGTGCCAGCAGTTTTGGGGCTGGAAACACCATATATTTT
CDR3: CASSFGAGNTIYF

V: TRBV28
length: 12
size: NA
J: TRBJ1-2
D: NA
DNA: TGTGCCAGCAGTCAGGCAGCTTATGGCTACACCTTC
CDR3: CASSQAAYGYTF

V: TRBV19
length: 18
size: NA
J: TRBJ2-2
D: NA
DNA: NA
CDR3: CASSIFWRRGQDPGELFF

V: TRBV6-5
length: 13
size: NA
J: TRBJ1-2
D: NA
DNA: TGTGCCAGCAGTTACGACAGAAACTATGGCTACACCTTC
CDR3: CASSYDRNYGYTF

V: TRBV5-1
length: 15
size: once
J: TRBJ2-7
D: NA
DNA: TGCGCCAGCAGCTTGGTCCTGGGAAGCGCCTACGAGCAGTACTTC
CDR3: CASSLVLGSAYEQYF

V: TRBV6-1
length: 13
size: NA
J: TRBJ1-2
D: NA
DNA: TGTGCCAGCAGTGAACAGGGGAACTATGGCTACACCTTC
CDR3: CASSEQGNYGYTF

V: TRBV24-1
length: 12
size: NA
J: TRBJ1-6
D: NA
DNA: TGTGCCAAGGGCGGGGTTGGATCACCCCTCCACTTT
CDR3: CAKGGVGSPLHF

V: TRBV5-1
length: 14
size: NA
J: TRBJ2-3
D: NA
DNA: TGCGCCAGCAGCTTGGTTCCGTACACAGATACGCAGTATTTT
CDR3: CASSLVPYTDTQYF

V: TRBV5-1
length: 16
size: NA
J: TRBJ2-5
D: NA
DNA: TGCGCCAGCAGCCTACGGCCGGGACAACTTCAAGAGACCCAGTACTTC
CDR3: CASSLRPGQLQETQYF

V: TRBV5-1
length: 15
size: once
J: TRBJ1-4
D: NA
DNA: TGCGCCAGCAGCTTGGGGGACATATCCGGCGAAAAACTGTTTTTT
CDR3: CASSLGDISGEKLFF

V: TRBV6-2/TRBV6-3
length: 12
size: once
J: TRBJ1-2
D: NA
DNA: TGTGCCAGCAGTTACTCGACGCCGGGCTACACCTTC
CDR3: CASSYSTPGYTF

V: TRBV9
length: 15
size: NA
J: TRBJ2-3
D: TRBD2
DNA: TGTGCCAGCAGCGTAGCTAGCGGAAGCACAGATACGCAGTATTTT
CDR3: CASSVASGSTDTQYF

V: TRBV6-2/TRBV6-3
length: 19
size: NA
J: TRBJ2-1
D: TRBD2
DNA: TGTGCCAGCAGTACCCCGGTCGGACTAGCGGGAGCGCACTACAATGAGCAGTTCTTC
CDR3: CASSTPVGLAGAHYNEQFF

V: TRBV30
length: 15
size: NA
J: TRBJ2-3
D: TRBD1
DNA: TGTGCCTGGAGTAAAGAGCGACAGGGGACAGATACGCAGTATTTT
CDR3: CAWSKERQGTDTQYF

V: TRBV18
length: 17
size: few
J: TRBJ2-5
D: TRBD2
DNA: TGTGCCAGCTCACCGTTTTCTTTGCGGGGGGCCCATGAGACCCAGTACTTC
CDR3: CASSPFSLRGAHETQYF

V: TRBV27
length: 14
size: NA
J: TRBJ2-5
D: TRBD1
DNA: TGTGCCAGCAGACTAAGACAGGGGAGGGAGACCCAGTACTTC
CDR3: CASRLRQGRETQYF

V: TRBV28
length: 19
size: NA
J: TRBJ1-5
D: NA
DNA: TGTGCCAGCAGTTTTCGTTTTTCGTACCGGGTACGGAACAATCAGCCCCAGCATTTT
CDR3: CASSFRFSYRVRNNQPQHF

V: TRBV6-1
length: 15
size: NA
J: TRBJ1-2
D: NA
DNA: TGTGCCAGCAGTGAAAGACGATACAGACAAGGCGGCTACACCTTC
CDR3: CASSERRYRQGGYTF

V: TRBV7-3
length: 13
size: few
J: TRBJ2-5
D: NA
DNA: TGTGCCAGCAGCCTATACCCTCAAGAGACCCAGTACTTC
CDR3: CASSLYPQETQYF

V: TRBV5-5
length: 13
size: NA
J: TRBJ2-1
D: TRBD1
DNA: TGTGCCAGCAGCACGGGACAGGGTCCTGAGCAGTTCTTC
CDR3: CASSTGQGPEQFF